One sample yielded the 28 T cell receptor beta chains listed below, sequenced in a study of blood T cell repertoires in COVID-19. Produced via immunoSEQ multiplex PCR; TCRdb's table is partial and in-frame only. Of fewer than 250,000 clones listed, 75% to 85% are singletons. The sample consisted of peripheral blood. All receptors derive from a woman in her 70s with acute or convalescent COVID-19.

This clone was counted between two and nine times. V usage is TRBV21-1 and J usage is TRBJ1-5; the table's D call, TRBD1, was not checked against the DNA. TRBV21-1 is assigned pseudogene status. The CDR3 is 17 amino acids. CDR3 sequence: CASSKGGRGYPDQPQHF. The DNA for the CDR3 is TGTGCCAGCAGCAAAGGTGGCAGGGGCTACCCTGATCAGCCCCAGCATTTT.

The chain is built from TRBV18 and TRBJ1-2, with D uncertain. Germline CDR1 is KGHSH and CDR2 is LQKENI. Trimming removed 4 bases from V and 3 bases from J, with 9 bases in between. This CDR3 has 13 amino acids. The CDR3 sequence: CASSLTSDYGYTF. CDR3 coding DNA: TGTGCCAGCTCACTAACCTCAGACTATGGCTACACCTTC. Drawing the rest from reference TRBV18 and TRBJ1-2, the complete variable domain is NAGVMQNPRHLVRRRGQEARLRCSPMKGHSHVYWYRQLPEEGLKFMVYLQKENIIDESGMPKERFSAEFPKEGPSILRIQQVVRGDSAAYFCASSLTSDYGYTFGSGTRLTVV.

The genes are TRBV30 and TRBJ1-6, with D perhaps TRBD1 (6 bases). V shed 3 bases and J shed 7 bases, with 19 bases lying between them. Germline-derived CDR1 and CDR2 are GTSNPN and SVGIG (reference sequence). The CDR3 is 16 amino acids. The CDR3 nucleotides are TGTGCCTGGAGCTCCCTTGGGACAAGGCTAAATTCACCCCTCCACTTT. This sequence encodes CAWSSLGTRLNSPLHF.

The chain is built from TRBV4-2 and TRBJ1-6; D is ambiguous. Deletions cut 1 base from V and 9 bases from J, with 13 bases between. The CDR3 length is 15 residues. Germline lookup yields CDR1 LGHNA and CDR2 YNFKEQ. The CDR3 DNA reads TGTGCCAGCAGCCAAGGTCGAACAGTTACTTCACCCCTCCACTTT. Translated, it gives CASSQGRTVTSPLHF.

The chain carries TRBV3-1 (or the pseudogene TRBV3-2) and TRBJ1-2; possibly TRBD1 for D (5 bases). CDR3 size: 14 residues. Trimming removed 0 bases from V and 4 bases from J, with 9 bases in between. In germline, CDR1 is LGHDT, CDR2 YNNKEL (reference sequence). The CDR3 DNA reads TGTGCCAGCAGCCAAGACGGGGGTGCCTATGGCTACACCTTC. Translated: CASSQDGGAYGYTF.

The rearrangement links TRBV7-2 to TRBJ1-5; D unclear. The germline CDR1 and CDR2 sequences are SGHTA and FQGNSA. The CDR3 has 14 amino acids. Trimming removed 1 base from V and 2 bases from J, with 6 bases in between. CDR3 region: CASSLVRGNQPQHF. In DNA form, the CDR3 reads TGTGCCAGCAGCTTAGTGAGGGGCAATCAGCCCCAGCATTTT.

This rearrangement joins TRBV27 to TRBJ2-2; 7 nucleotides line up with TRBD1. The V segment lost 5 bases and the J segment 6 bases; nucleotides outside the gene matches: 6. The CDR3 runs to 14 residues. Per the germline V gene, CDR1 is MNHEY and CDR2 is SMNVEV (reference sequence). DNA for the CDR3: TGTGCCAGCAGTCATAACAGGGGAGCCGGGGAGCTGTTTTTT. Translating gives CASSHNRGAGELFF.

The chain has TRBV2 and TRBJ2-6; D ambiguous. The CDR3 sequence is 16 residues long. V was shortened by 7 bases and J by 0 bases, with 13 bases between the two germline ends. In germline, CDR1 is SNHLY, CDR2 FYNNEI. The CDR3 sequence: CASIQSEYSGANVLTF. CDR3 DNA: TGTGCCAGCATTCAGTCCGAATACTCTGGGGCCAACGTCCTGACTTTC.

The chain uses TRBV6-2 or TRBV6-3 and TRBJ2-7, with unresolved D. Germline V CDR1 and CDR2: MNHEY, SVGEGT. Trimming shortened V by 3 bases and J by 5 bases, and 11 bases separated the two germline ends. CDR3 length: 13 amino acids. The CDR3 spells CASSYSVNHEQYF. The CDR3 DNA reads TGTGCCAGCAGTTATTCGGTAAACCACGAGCAGTACTTC.

This rearrangement joins TRBV19 to TRBJ1-2; D call uncertain. From germline, CDR1 is LNHDA and CDR2 SQIVND (reference sequence). This CDR3 is built from 15 residues. V was shortened by 6 bases and J by 8 bases, with 22 bases between the two germline ends. The CDR3 DNA reads as TGTGCCAGTAGCATCCCTATCGTCAAGAATATGGGCTACACCTTC. Translating gives CASSIPIVKNMGYTF. The full variable domain, in which reference TRBV19 and TRBJ1-2 provide the parts outside the CDR3, is DGGITQSPKYLFRKEGQNVTLSCEQNLNHDAMYWYRQDPGQGLRLIYYSQIVNDFQKGDIAEGYSVSREKKESFPLTVTSAQKNPTAFYLCASSIPIVKNMGYTFGSGTRLTVV.

This clone was counted once. This chain links TRBV7-9 with TRBJ1-6, with TRBD1 identical over 10 bases. Looked up from germline, CDR1 is SEHNR and CDR2 is FQNEAQ (reference sequence). Trimming cost V 4 bases and J 10 bases; bases outside gene matches: 10. This CDR3 has 16 amino acids. CDR3 amino acids: CASSSLGTGAKSPLHF. As DNA, the CDR3 is TGTGCCAGCAGCTCACTTGGGACAGGGGCGAAATCACCCCTCCACTTT.

This sequence joins TRBV6-6 and TRBJ1-1; 8 bases align to TRBD1. Per the germline V gene, CDR1 is MNHNY and CDR2 is SVGAGI (reference sequence). CDR3 length: 16 residues. The V gene end was trimmed by 4 bases and the J gene end by 2 bases; junction bases not matched to a gene: 9. CDR3: CASSFGTGLGNTEAFF. In nucleotides, the CDR3 is TGTGCCAGCAGTTTCGGGACAGGTTTAGGAAACACTGAAGCTTTCTTT.

V usage is TRBV7-2 and J usage is TRBJ2-5; D is unclear. There are 13 residues in the CDR3. V was trimmed by 5 bases and J by 2 bases, leaving 9 bases between them. The V gene's germline CDR1 is SGHTA and CDR2 FQGNSA. The CDR3 DNA reads TGTGCCAGCAGCCCTAGACCACAAGAGACCCAGTACTTC. Translating it yields CASSPRPQETQYF. The whole variable domain, filled in from reference TRBV7-2 and TRBJ2-5, reads GAGVSQSPSNKVTEKGKDVELRCDPISGHTALYWYRQSLGQGLEFLIYFQGNSAPDKSGLPSDRFSAERTGGSVSTLTIQRTQQEDSAVYLCASSPRPQETQYFGPGTRLLVL.

The chain is built from TRBV11-2 and TRBJ2-1, with 9 bases identical to TRBD2. This CDR3 contains 15 residues. Per germline, CDR1 SGHAT and CDR2 FQNNGV. The J segment lost 6 bases and the V segment lost 4 bases, leaving 7 bases of the junction unmatched. In DNA form, the CDR3 reads TGTGCCAGCAGCTCGGCGGGACTAGCTATCAATGAGCAGTTCTTC. Amino acids: CASSSAGLAINEQFF.

The chain carries TRBV25-1 and TRBJ1-1; the D gene is possibly TRBD1 (5 bases). Germline V gene sequence: CDR1 MGHDK, CDR2 SYGVNS. The V end was cut by 4 bases, the J end by 0 bases, with 15 bases between. The CDR3 runs 16 residues. DNA for the CDR3: TGTGCCAGCAGTGTAAGGAGAACAGGCATGAACACTGAAGCTTTCTTT. Its translation is CASSVRRTGMNTEAFF.

V gene TRBV10-1 combines with J gene TRBJ1-3; the D gene is possibly TRBD1 (6 bases). V was shortened by 7 bases and J by 0 bases, with 19 bases between the two germline ends. The CDR3 is made up of 17 amino acids. CDR1 is WNHNN, CDR2 SYGVQD, per germline (reference sequence). This CDR3 reads CASIPPTGPSSGNTIYF. The CDR3 nucleotides read TGCGCCAGCATCCCCCCAACAGGGCCAAGCTCTGGAAACACCATATATTTT.

The rearrangement uses TRBV2 and TRBJ1-3, with unresolved D. CDR3 length equals 14 residues. In germline, CDR1 is SNHLY, CDR2 FYNNEI. With 6 bases removed from V and 0 bases from J, the gap between germline ends came to 9 bases. The CDR3 nucleotides read TGTGCCAGCAGCTTGGGGAGCTCTGGAAACACCATATATTTT. Its protein product is CASSLGSSGNTIYF.

The CDR3 nucleotides read TGTGCCAGCAGCGAAGGGACATATAGCAATCAGCCCCAGCATTTT. Translating gives CASSEGTYSNQPQHF. The V gene is TRBV7-9, the J gene TRBJ1-5; tentative D call: TRBD1 (6 bases). The V gene's germline CDR1 is SEHNR and CDR2 FQNEAQ (reference sequence). The CDR3 is made up of 15 amino acids. The V and J ends lost 5 bases and 0 bases respectively, with 11 bases between them. Full variable domain (rest looked up from reference TRBV7-9 and TRBJ1-5): DTGVSQNPRHKITKRGQNVTFRCDPISEHNRLYWYRQTLGQGPEFLTYFQNEAQLEKSRLLSDRFSAERPKGSFSTLEIQRTEQGDSAMYLCASSEGTYSNQPQHFGDGTRLSIL.

This clone has more than one count but fewer than ten. This rearrangement joins TRBV7-9 to TRBJ2-5, with D possibly matching TRBD1 (6 bases). The CDR3 is 11 amino acids. Trimming pared 5 bases from V and 9 bases from J, leaving 10 bases between. CDR1 and CDR2 from the germline V gene are SEHNR and FQNEAQ (reference sequence). CDR3 protein: CASSPGQSQYF. The CDR3 nucleotides are TGTGCCAGCAGCCCAGGACAGTCCCAGTACTTC.

V gene TRBV7-6 combines with J gene TRBJ2-2; 7 bases align to TRBD1. This CDR3 is 15 amino acids long. The junction had 8 bases not matched to a gene; V was cut back by 6 bases and J by 4 bases. The germline gives CDR1 SGHVS, CDR2 FNYEAQ. CDR3: CASSLDRVTTGELFF. The CDR3 coding sequence is TGTGCCAGCAGTCTCGACAGGGTTACCACCGGGGAGCTGTTTTTT.

This chain connects TRBV19 to TRBJ1-5, with D possibly TRBD1 on 5 matching bases. The ends were cut back, 3 bases at V and 0 bases at J, with 12 bases in the middle. Germline CDR1 reads LNHDA; CDR2 reads SQIVND (reference sequence). The CDR3 totals 16 residues. The CDR3 nucleotides are TGTGCCAGTAGTATTCTAAGGACAAGTAGCAATCAGCCCCAGCATTTT. Its protein is CASSILRTSSNQPQHF.

As for this clone: Because the CDR3's place on the DNA is in doubt, the DNA is left out and the CDR3 is given as listed by TCRdb. CDR3: CSVGPGGNQPQHF. The V gene is TRBV29-1, the J gene TRBJ1-5. The CDR3 length is 13 residues, termini included. Germline CDR1 and CDR2: SQVTM and ANQGSEA.

A single count supports this clone. The chain combines TRBV5-1 with TRBJ1-1, with D maybe TRBD1 (6 bases). The germline V gene encodes CDR1 SGHRS and CDR2 YFSETQ. Trimming pared 0 bases from V and 8 bases from J, leaving 14 bases between. The CDR3 spans 14 residues. The CDR3, as DNA: TGCGCCAGCAGCTTGGCCGCGGGGGCTATAGAAGCTTTCTTT. It yields the protein CASSLAAGAIEAFF.

The chain has TRBV6-1 and TRBJ1-6, with 7 bases lining up with TRBD1. This CDR3 comprises 16 residues. Per germline, CDR1 MNHNS and CDR2 SASEGT. V lost 4 bases, J lost 7 bases, and 10 bases stayed unmatched. The CDR3 loop reads CASSASGTVANSPLHF. CDR3 DNA sequence: TGTGCCAGCAGTGCCTCCGGGACAGTCGCAAATTCACCCCTCCACTTT.

This clone has only one observation. This chain links TRBV29-1 with TRBJ1-2; the match to TRBD1 covers 8 bases. CDR1 is SQVTM, CDR2 ANQGSEA, per germline. The junction had 8 bases not matched to a gene; V was cut back by 7 bases and J by 7 bases. This CDR3 contains 12 residues. The CDR3 coding sequence is TGCAGCGACCGGACAGGGACCGGTGGCTACACCTTC. Its translation: CSDRTGTGGYTF.

This clone has just a few counts. The V and J genes are TRBV3-1 (or the pseudogene TRBV3-2) and TRBJ1-2; D is possibly TRBD1 (6 bases). CDR1 LGHDT and CDR2 YNNKEL come from the germline V gene (reference sequence). The CDR3 has 16 amino acids. Trimming cost V 0 bases and J 4 bases, with 15 bases left between them. The chain's CDR3 is CASSQDGAGVSYGYTF. CDR3 bases: TGTGCCAGCAGCCAAGATGGGGCAGGGGTTAGCTATGGCTACACCTTC.

CDR3 nucleotides: TGTGCCAGCAGCTCGGGACAGGAGCAAGAGACCCAGTACTTC. It is translated as CASSSGQEQETQYF. This chain connects TRBV5-4 to TRBJ2-5, with 8 bases aligning to TRBD1. The junction had 3 bases not matched to a gene; V was cut back by 3 bases and J by 2 bases. The CDR3 runs 14 residues. In germline, CDR1 is SGHNT, CDR2 YYREEE (reference sequence).

This clone has just one count. Written as DNA, the CDR3 is TGTGCCAGTAACTTCCGGGCGGGGAGTGAAAAACTGTTTTTT. The encoded protein is CASNFRAGSEKLFF. V is TRBV19 and J is TRBJ1-4; D remains ambiguous. V lost 7 bases and J lost 7, with 16 bases in between. Germline CDR1 and CDR2: LNHDA and SQIVND (reference sequence). This CDR3 region has 14 residues.